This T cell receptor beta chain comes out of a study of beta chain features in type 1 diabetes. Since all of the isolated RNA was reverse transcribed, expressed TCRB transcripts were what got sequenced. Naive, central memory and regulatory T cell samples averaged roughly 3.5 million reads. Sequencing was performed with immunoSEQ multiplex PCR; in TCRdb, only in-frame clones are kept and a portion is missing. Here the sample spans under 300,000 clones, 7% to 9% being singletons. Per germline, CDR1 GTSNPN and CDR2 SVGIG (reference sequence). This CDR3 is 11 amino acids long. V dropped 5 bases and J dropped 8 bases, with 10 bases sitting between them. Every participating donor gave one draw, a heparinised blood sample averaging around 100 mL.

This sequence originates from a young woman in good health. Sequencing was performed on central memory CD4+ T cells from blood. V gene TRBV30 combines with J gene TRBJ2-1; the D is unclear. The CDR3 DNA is TGTGCCTGGGGGCAGGCCGATGAGCAGTTCTTC. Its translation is CAWGQADEQFF.